The 16 T cell receptor beta chains listed next were all sequenced from one sample in a study of control samples from healthy donors and cancer patients. The protocol was immunoSEQ multiplex PCR, while the TCRdb copy is restricted to in-frame clones and leaves out a portion. Of 85,000 to 100,000 clones detected, more than 80% appear once; the ten largest clones hold over 8%. The material sequenced was blood. The receptors derive from a man younger than 35 in good health.

The V gene is TRBV3-1 (or the pseudogene TRBV3-2), the J gene TRBJ1-2, with D tentatively TRBD1 (5 bases). V dropped 0 bases and J dropped 2 bases, with 13 bases sitting between them. Germline assignment: CDR1 LGHDT and CDR2 YNNKEL (reference sequence). This CDR3 comprises 16 residues. Here the CDR3 DNA reads TGTGCCAGCAGCCAAGATACCCTGACAGTCAACTATGGCTACACCTTC. Protein: CASSQDTLTVNYGYTF.

This chain's CDR3 is CASSLNRDYHYNEQFF. The CDR3 nucleotides are TGTGCCAGCAGCCTAAACCGGGACTATCACTACAATGAGCAGTTCTTC. The chain joins TRBV7-2 to TRBJ2-1; 7 bases are shared with TRBD2. From germline, CDR1 is SGHTA and CDR2 FQGNSA. Unmatched junction bases numbered 10, after V lost 5 bases and J lost 3 bases. There are 16 residues in the CDR3.

The chain couples TRBV3-1 (or the pseudogene TRBV3-2) to TRBJ1-6; the match to TRBD1 covers 9 bases. V was clipped by 6 bases and J by 7 bases; unmatched bases: 1. Germline V lookup: CDR1 LGHDT, CDR2 YNNKEL (reference sequence). The CDR3 consists of 13 residues. Here the CDR3 reads CASRGQGNSPLHF. CDR3 in DNA: TGTGCCAGCAGGGGACAGGGAAATTCACCCCTCCACTTT.

The V and J genes are TRBV7-2 and TRBJ1-6, with D uncertain. Per the germline V gene, CDR1 is SGHTA and CDR2 is FQGNSA. The CDR3 totals 16 residues. Trimming removed 1 base from V and 0 bases from J, with 7 bases in between. DNA for the CDR3: TGTGCCAGCAGCTTAGAAGGGAGCTCCTATAATTCACCCCTCCACTTT. It is translated as CASSLEGSSYNSPLHF.

This chain connects TRBV10-3 to TRBJ2-7; 12 bases are a match to TRBD1. This CDR3 has 14 amino acids. CDR1 and CDR2 (germline): ENHRY, SYGVKD. V lost 5 bases to trimming and J lost 6 bases; unmatched junction nucleotides: 5. The CDR3 loop reads CAISSGQGAGEQYF. The CDR3 DNA reads as TGTGCCATCAGTTCGGGACAGGGGGCAGGCGAGCAGTACTTC.

The chain couples TRBV15 to TRBJ2-5; perhaps TRBD2 as D (6 bases). CDR3 length: 16 residues. Germline V gives CDR1 LNHNV, CDR2 YYDKDF (reference sequence). V lost 0 bases and J lost 3, with 14 bases in between. The CDR3, as DNA: TGTGCCACCAGCAGAGATCGGAGGGGCCCCAAAGAGACCCAGTACTTC. Translating it yields CATSRDRRGPKETQYF.

With regard to this clone: This specimen includes other DNA sequences encoding the same CDR3. The chain links TRBV7-9 to TRBJ1-1; possible D gene TRBD1, 6 bases. Deletions cut 4 bases from V and 0 bases from J, with 9 bases between. The CDR3 has 14 amino acids. The germline gives CDR1 SEHNR, CDR2 FQNEAQ (reference sequence). Here the CDR3 DNA reads TGTGCCAGCAGCTCGGGACAAGTGAACACTGAAGCTTTCTTT. Translation: CASSSGQVNTEAFF.

This sequence joins TRBV6-4 and TRBJ1-5; 7 bases align to TRBD1. V lost 4 bases, J lost 0 bases, and 9 bases stayed unmatched. CDR3 size: 17 residues. The V gene's germline CDR1 is MRHNA and CDR2 SNTAGT. CDR3 protein: CASSALTGNYSNQPQHF. CDR3 bases: TGTGCCAGCAGTGCTCTGACAGGGAACTATAGCAATCAGCCCCAGCATTTT.

The chain links TRBV30 to TRBJ1-2; D possibly corresponds to TRBD1 (6 bases). CDR3 length: 15 amino acids. The germline gives CDR1 GTSNPN, CDR2 SVGIG (reference sequence). V lost 4 bases, J lost 2 bases, and 17 bases lay in between. In DNA, the CDR3 is TGTGCCTGGACCGAGGGGCGACAGGAAAACTATGGCTACACCTTC. Translated, it gives CAWTEGRQENYGYTF. Full variable domain (remainder filled in from reference TRBV30 and TRBJ1-2): SQTIHQWPATLVQPVGSPLSLECTVEGTSNPNLYWYRQAAGRGLQLLFYSVGIGQISSEVPQNLSASRPQDRQFILSSKKLLLSDSGFYLCAWTEGRQENYGYTFGSGTRLTVV.

This chain links TRBV9 with TRBJ2-1, with 13 bases fitting TRBD2. Germline V lookup: CDR1 SGDLS, CDR2 YYNGEE. With V trimmed by 4 bases and J by 9 bases, 7 bases remained unmatched. This CDR3 is built from 15 residues. The CDR3, as DNA: TGTGCCAGCAGCCCTGGACTAGCGGGAGAAGGTGAGCAGTTCTTC. Translated, it gives CASSPGLAGEGEQFF.

This clone was seen only once. The chain employs TRBV5-4 and TRBJ2-2, with 8 bases identical to TRBD2. The V and J ends lost 3 bases and 4 bases, in that order; junction bases with no gene match: 8. The CDR3 is made up of 16 amino acids. From germline, CDR1 is SGHNT and CDR2 YYREEE (reference sequence). CDR3 protein: CASSSDSGGTTGELFF. CDR3 DNA: TGTGCCAGCAGCTCTGACTCGGGGGGGACCACCGGGGAGCTGTTTTTT.

This clone has only a few counts. This sequence joins TRBV29-1 and TRBJ2-7; 8 nucleotides match TRBD1. The germline V gene has CDR1 SQVTM and CDR2 ANQGSEA. The CDR3 loop spans 14 amino acids. V trimming: 0 bases; J trimming: 7 bases; junction bases outside the gene matches: 8. The CDR3 DNA reads as TGCAGCGTTGAAGATCAGGACAGGGTGGGAGAGCAGTACTTC. Its translation: CSVEDQDRVGEQYF.

The rearrangement uses TRBV7-2 and TRBJ1-2; 10 bases align to TRBD1. V shed 4 bases, J shed 7 bases, and the junction held 3 bases outside the gene matches. The CDR3 sequence is 13 residues long. The germline V gene has CDR1 SGHTA and CDR2 FQGNSA. The CDR3 sequence: CASSSGTGVGYTF. For the CDR3, the DNA is TGTGCCAGCAGCTCCGGGACAGGGGTTGGCTACACCTTC.

The J gene is TRBJ1-2, the V gene TRBV6-5; D gene unclear. Germline V gives CDR1 MNHEY, CDR2 SVGAGI. The CDR3 is 14 residues long. V lost 6 bases and J 8 bases, leaving 19 bases between the germline ends. As DNA, the CDR3 is TGTGCCAGCAGCCGGACCGACGGCGTTGGGGGCTACACCTTC. Protein sequence: CASSRTDGVGGYTF.

The chain links TRBV7-9 to TRBJ2-3; possibly TRBD1 for D (6 bases). Germline V gene data show CDR1 as SEHNR and CDR2 as FQNEAQ (reference sequence). This CDR3 has 16 amino acids. Trimming took off 2 bases at V and 0 bases at J, with 12 bases between the two ends. The CDR3 spells CASSLRDTSSTDTQYF. The DNA of the CDR3 is TGTGCCAGCAGCTTAAGGGACACGTCTAGCACAGATACGCAGTATTTT.

The chain joins TRBV14 to TRBJ1-1; 8 bases are shared with TRBD1. V lost 4 bases to trimming and J lost 13 bases; unmatched junction nucleotides: 17. CDR1 is SGHDN, CDR2 FVKESK, per germline. The CDR3 is 15 residues long. The CDR3 coding sequence is TGTGCCAGCAGCCTCTACAGCAGCAGGGGGCTGAATGTTTTCTTT. Translated, it gives CASSLYSSRGLNVFF.